This TCR beta chain is from a study of T cell responses to AZD1222 COVID-19 vaccine. Method: immunoSEQ multiplex PCR; TCRdb's copy keeps in-frame clones and lacks some. The top ten clones hold approximately 20% of a sample with about 150,000 clones, around 90% of them seen once. Germline lookup yields CDR1 SGHAT and CDR2 FQNNGV. The CDR3 consists of 17 residues. With V trimmed by 7 bases and J by 8 bases, 19 bases remained unmatched. V is TRBV11-2 and J is TRBJ1-3; 8 nucleotides line up with TRBD1. This receptor was taken from an adult in good health. This specimen consisted of peripheral blood, obtained on day 0 of AZD1222 vaccination. Written as DNA, the CDR3 is TGTGCCAGCACCGGCTCCCTTGTGACAGGGGTCGTGCACACCATATATTTT. Protein product: CASTGSLVTGVVHTIYF.